A selection of T cell receptor beta chains follows, all from one sample in a study of persistence of HIV-infected CD4 T cells. These receptors' targets are unknown. Using immunoSEQ multiplex PCR, the repertoire was profiled, and TCRdb retains in-frame clones only, with some absent. The sample consists of almost 20,000 clones, 75% to 85% of them appearing once. Sequenced material: CD4+ T cells sorted from PBMCs after approximately 20-hour stimulation, taken from a patient who received antiretroviral therapy. Receptors originate from an adult man with HIV who was CMV-seropositive. The CDR3 runs from the conserved cysteine through the conserved F or W. Fields, in order: J gene, clone size, V gene, D gene, CDR3 DNA, CDR3 protein. D genes are given only for firm matches. The size field is filled for only some rows; it gives once, few, many or a size class.

j_call: TRBJ1-5; clone_size: .; v_call: TRBV5-5; d_call: TRBD1; cdr3_nt: TGTGCCAGCAGTTCCTCTTACCCAGGGGGCGTCAATCAGCCCCAGCATTTT; cdr3_aa: CASSSSYPGGVNQPQHF
j_call: TRBJ2-3; clone_size: .; v_call: TRBV5-6; d_call: TRBD1; cdr3_nt: TGTGCCAGCAGCTTCAAGGACAGGGATACGCAGTATTTT; cdr3_aa: CASSFKDRDTQYF
j_call: TRBJ2-3; clone_size: .; v_call: TRBV6-5; d_call: .; cdr3_nt: TGTGCCACCAGAGGGAGTAGGCCCACAGATACGCAGTATTTT; cdr3_aa: CATRGSRPTDTQYF
j_call: TRBJ2-2; clone_size: few; v_call: TRBV9; d_call: .; cdr3_nt: TGTGCCAGCAGCGTGCGCGGCGGGAACACCGGGGAGCTGTTTTTT; cdr3_aa: CASSVRGGNTGELFF
j_call: TRBJ1-5; clone_size: .; v_call: TRBV7-2; d_call: .; cdr3_nt: TGTGCCAGCAGCTCCTGGGCCCTAGGGGGCAATCAGCCCCAGCATTTT; cdr3_aa: CASSSWALGGNQPQHF
j_call: TRBJ1-3; clone_size: .; v_call: TRBV6-5; d_call: .; cdr3_nt: TGTGCCAGCAGCGTAGACCGATACTCTGGAAACACCATATATTTT; cdr3_aa: CASSVDRYSGNTIYF
j_call: TRBJ1-5; clone_size: few; v_call: TRBV4-1; d_call: TRBD1; cdr3_nt: TGCGCCAGCAGCCCTTCCTACAGGGGAGAAGATCAGCCCCAGCATTTT; cdr3_aa: CASSPSYRGEDQPQHF
j_call: TRBJ1-4; clone_size: once; v_call: TRBV6-5; d_call: TRBD1; cdr3_nt: TGTGCCAGCAGTCCCGGGACAGGGAGTGAAAAACTGTTTTTT; cdr3_aa: CASSPGTGSEKLFF
j_call: TRBJ1-4; clone_size: once; v_call: TRBV4-1; d_call: TRBD1; cdr3_nt: TGCGCCAGCAGCCAAAGGGAGGTCTCCGGGACAGGGGGCGCTAGTAATGAAAAACTGTTTTTT; cdr3_aa: CASSQREVSGTGGASNEKLFF
j_call: TRBJ1-5; clone_size: .; v_call: TRBV25-1; d_call: .; cdr3_nt: TGTGCCAGCAGTGAAGCGGGGGGCGGTCAGCCCCAGCATTTT; cdr3_aa: CASSEAGGGQPQHF
j_call: TRBJ1-5; clone_size: .; v_call: TRBV5-5; d_call: TRBD1; cdr3_nt: TGTGCCAGCAGCCCCCCAGGGGGGGACCGTCAGCCCCAGCATTTT; cdr3_aa: CASSPPGGDRQPQHF
j_call: TRBJ1-4; clone_size: .; v_call: TRBV10-3; d_call: TRBD1; cdr3_nt: TGTGCCATCGCAACCGCTCAGGGGGGGGATGAAAAACTGTTTTTT; cdr3_aa: CAIATAQGGDEKLFF
j_call: TRBJ2-3; clone_size: few; v_call: TRBV28; d_call: TRBD1; cdr3_nt: TGTGCCAGCAGCCTCCTTGTGGGGACAGGGCGATCAGATACGCAGTATTTT; cdr3_aa: CASSLLVGTGRSDTQYF
j_call: TRBJ1-1; clone_size: .; v_call: TRBV7-9; d_call: .; cdr3_nt: TGTGCCAGCAGCCACCGACAGGCCACTGAAGCTTTCTTT; cdr3_aa: CASSHRQATEAFF
j_call: TRBJ2-4; clone_size: medium-sized; v_call: TRBV3-1/TRBV3-2; d_call: .; cdr3_nt: TGTGCCAGCAGCCAAAATGCACCCAAAAACATTCAGTACTTC; cdr3_aa: CASSQNAPKNIQYF
j_call: TRBJ1-2; clone_size: .; v_call: TRBV19; d_call: .; cdr3_nt: TGTGCCAGTAGTATAAGCTGGAACTATGGCTACACCTTC; cdr3_aa: CASSISWNYGYTF
j_call: TRBJ1-4; clone_size: few; v_call: TRBV6-6; d_call: TRBD1; cdr3_nt: TGTGCCAGCAGTTCACATGACAGGGATGAAAAACTGTTTTTT; cdr3_aa: CASSSHDRDEKLFF
j_call: TRBJ1-5; clone_size: .; v_call: TRBV6-1; d_call: .; cdr3_nt: TGTGCCAGCAGTGAAGCGATGGGGGGACCCTATAGCAATCAGCCCCAGCATTTT; cdr3_aa: CASSEAMGGPYSNQPQHF
j_call: TRBJ1-2; clone_size: .; v_call: TRBV29-1; d_call: .; cdr3_nt: TGCAGCGTTGAGCATACAGGGCTTGGCTACACCTTC; cdr3_aa: CSVEHTGLGYTF
j_call: TRBJ1-1; clone_size: .; v_call: TRBV19; d_call: .; cdr3_nt: TGTGCCAGTAGTATTGGCGCAGACGTCAGGACTGAAGCTTTCTTT; cdr3_aa: CASSIGADVRTEAFF
j_call: TRBJ2-7; clone_size: few; v_call: TRBV3-1/TRBV3-2; d_call: .; cdr3_nt: TGTGCCAGCAGTCCGTTTAAAGGGGCAACCACCTACGAGCAGTACTTC; cdr3_aa: CASSPFKGATTYEQYF
j_call: TRBJ1-5; clone_size: .; v_call: TRBV2; d_call: TRBD1; cdr3_nt: TGTGCCAGCAGAGAAAGGACAGGGGGAAATCAGCCCCAGCATTTT; cdr3_aa: CASRERTGGNQPQHF
j_call: TRBJ2-1; clone_size: .; v_call: TRBV9; d_call: TRBD1; cdr3_nt: TGTGCCAGCAGCGTAGACGGACAGGGGAGGAATGAGCAGTTCTTC; cdr3_aa: CASSVDGQGRNEQFF
j_call: TRBJ1-6; clone_size: .; v_call: TRBV19; d_call: .; cdr3_nt: TGTGCCAGTAGTTGGCAGGGAAATTCACCCCTCCACTTT; cdr3_aa: CASSWQGNSPLHF
j_call: TRBJ1-5; clone_size: .; v_call: TRBV19; d_call: .; cdr3_nt: TGTGCCTCCTCGGACGTGACTCGGGAGCCCCAGCATTTT; cdr3_aa: CASSDVTREPQHF
j_call: TRBJ2-5; clone_size: .; v_call: TRBV15; d_call: .; cdr3_nt: TGTGCCACCAGCAGAGAGATATCCCGAGGGGGAGAGACCCAGTACTTC; cdr3_aa: CATSREISRGGETQYF
j_call: TRBJ2-2; clone_size: .; v_call: TRBV7-9; d_call: TRBD1; cdr3_nt: TGTGCCAGCAGCTTAGGAGGGGGACAGGGGAACACCGGGGAGCTGTTTTTT; cdr3_aa: CASSLGGGQGNTGELFF
j_call: TRBJ2-1; clone_size: .; v_call: TRBV6-5; d_call: TRBD1; cdr3_nt: TGTGCCAGCACCCAGGGACAGGGATGGGGTAATGAGCAGTTCTTC; cdr3_aa: CASTQGQGWGNEQFF
j_call: TRBJ2-2; clone_size: .; v_call: TRBV18; d_call: .; cdr3_nt: TGTGCCAGCTCACCGCTCACACAGACGAACACCGGGGAGCTGTTTTTT; cdr3_aa: CASSPLTQTNTGELFF
j_call: TRBJ2-3; clone_size: .; v_call: TRBV10-1; d_call: TRBD2; cdr3_nt: TGCGCCAGCAGTCCGGGGACTAGCTTCACAGATACGCAGTATTTT; cdr3_aa: CASSPGTSFTDTQYF
j_call: TRBJ2-3; clone_size: few; v_call: TRBV7-2; d_call: TRBD1; cdr3_nt: TGTGCCAGCAGCTTATCAGGGGGCGAGGATACGCAGTATTTT; cdr3_aa: CASSLSGGEDTQYF
j_call: TRBJ2-2; clone_size: .; v_call: TRBV19; d_call: .; cdr3_nt: TGTGCCAATAGTATCAGGGACATTTCCGGGGAGCTGTTTTTT; cdr3_aa: CANSIRDISGELFF
j_call: TRBJ1-1; clone_size: .; v_call: TRBV5-1; d_call: .; cdr3_nt: TGCGCCAGCAGCTTGGTGGTGGGCGCGGGAACTGAAGCTTTCTTT; cdr3_aa: CASSLVVGAGTEAFF
j_call: TRBJ2-1; clone_size: .; v_call: TRBV7-9; d_call: .; cdr3_nt: TGTGCCAGCAGCTTAGGACCGGGGCAGTTCTTC; cdr3_aa: CASSLGPGQFF
j_call: TRBJ2-3; clone_size: .; v_call: TRBV6-4; d_call: TRBD2; cdr3_nt: TGTGCCAGCAGCGCGACTAGCGGGGGGCCCACAGATACGCAGTATTTT; cdr3_aa: CASSATSGGPTDTQYF
j_call: TRBJ2-7; clone_size: .; v_call: TRBV7-2; d_call: TRBD1; cdr3_nt: TGTGCCAGCAGCTTTCACACAGGGGGCTTTTACGAGCAGTACTTC; cdr3_aa: CASSFHTGGFYEQYF
j_call: TRBJ1-5; clone_size: .; v_call: TRBV3-1/TRBV3-2; d_call: TRBD1; cdr3_nt: TGTGCCAGCAGCCCCTACAGGGGAGGCCAGCCCCAGCATTTT; cdr3_aa: CASSPYRGGQPQHF
j_call: TRBJ1-2; clone_size: .; v_call: TRBV28; d_call: TRBD1; cdr3_nt: TGTGCCAGCAGCCCGACAGGGGGCCGCCGTGGTGGCTACACCTTC; cdr3_aa: CASSPTGGRRGGYTF
j_call: TRBJ2-2; clone_size: .; v_call: TRBV5-5; d_call: TRBD1; cdr3_nt: TGTGCCAGCAGCTCCTTTCCCGGGACAGGGAACACCGGGGAGCTGTTTTTT; cdr3_aa: CASSSFPGTGNTGELFF
j_call: TRBJ1-5; clone_size: .; v_call: TRBV30; d_call: .; cdr3_nt: TGTGCCTGGAGTGCCACCGGCTCCCGCAATCAGCCCCAGCATTTT; cdr3_aa: CAWSATGSRNQPQHF
j_call: TRBJ1-5; clone_size: .; v_call: TRBV6-5; d_call: TRBD1; cdr3_nt: TGTGCCAGCAGGGGACAGGGTAGCAATCAGCCCCAGCATTTT; cdr3_aa: CASRGQGSNQPQHF
j_call: TRBJ1-5; clone_size: .; v_call: TRBV28; d_call: TRBD1; cdr3_nt: TGTGCCAGCAGCATGACAGGGGGTAAGAATCAGCCCCAGCATTTT; cdr3_aa: CASSMTGGKNQPQHF
j_call: TRBJ1-5; clone_size: few; v_call: TRBV3-1/TRBV3-2; d_call: .; cdr3_nt: TGTGCCAGCAGCCACGCTTTGTCAGGGGTCAATCAGCCCCAGCATTTT; cdr3_aa: CASSHALSGVNQPQHF
j_call: TRBJ2-1; clone_size: .; v_call: TRBV5-1; d_call: .; cdr3_nt: TGCGCCAGCAGCCTCCGGGACTACAATGAGCAGTTCTTC; cdr3_aa: CASSLRDYNEQFF
j_call: TRBJ2-3; clone_size: once; v_call: TRBV7-3; d_call: TRBD2; cdr3_nt: TGTGCCAGCAGCTTAAATGGCGGGGGGGGCACAGATACGCAGTATTTT; cdr3_aa: CASSLNGGGGTDTQYF
j_call: TRBJ1-1; clone_size: few; v_call: TRBV6-5; d_call: .; cdr3_nt: TGTGCCAGCAGTTACAACGTACCCGCTGAAGCTTTCTTT; cdr3_aa: CASSYNVPAEAFF
j_call: TRBJ2-2; clone_size: .; v_call: TRBV28; d_call: .; cdr3_nt: TGTGCCAGCAAAGAGAACACCGGGGAGCTGTTTTTT; cdr3_aa: CASKENTGELFF